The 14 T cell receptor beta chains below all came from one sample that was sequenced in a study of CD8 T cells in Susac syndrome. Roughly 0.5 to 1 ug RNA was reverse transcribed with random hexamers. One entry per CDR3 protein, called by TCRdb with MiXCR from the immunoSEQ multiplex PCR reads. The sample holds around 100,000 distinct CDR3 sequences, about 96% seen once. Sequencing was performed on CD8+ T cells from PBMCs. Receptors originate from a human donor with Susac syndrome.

CDR3 coding DNA: TGCAGCGTTGAGTTGGGCTATGGCTACACCTTC. The encoded protein is CSVELGYGYTF. The genes are TRBV29-1 and TRBJ1-2, with D unresolved. CDR1 SQVTM and CDR2 ANQGSEA come from the germline V gene. This CDR3 has 11 residues. Trimming took 3 bases from V and 4 from J, leaving 6 bases between them.

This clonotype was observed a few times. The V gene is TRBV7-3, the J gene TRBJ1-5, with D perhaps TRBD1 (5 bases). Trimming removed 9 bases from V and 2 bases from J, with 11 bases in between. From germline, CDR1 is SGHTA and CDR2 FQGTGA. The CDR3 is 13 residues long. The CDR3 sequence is CASSQGGNQPQHF. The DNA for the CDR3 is TGTGCCAGTTCTCAGGGAGGCAATCAGCCCCAGCATTTT.

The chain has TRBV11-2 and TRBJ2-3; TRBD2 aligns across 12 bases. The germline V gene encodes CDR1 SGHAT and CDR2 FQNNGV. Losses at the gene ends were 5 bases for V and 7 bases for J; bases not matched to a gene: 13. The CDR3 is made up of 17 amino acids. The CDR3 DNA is TGTGCCAGCAGCACGGACCGGACTAGCGGGGCCGCGTATACGCAGTATTTT. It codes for CASSTDRTSGAAYTQYF. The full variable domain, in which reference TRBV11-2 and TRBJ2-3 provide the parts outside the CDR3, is EAGVAQSPRYKIIEKRQSVAFWCNPISGHATLYWYQQILGQGPKLLIQFQNNGVVDDSQLPKDRFSAERLKGVDSTLKIQPAKLEDSAVYLCASSTDRTSGAAYTQYFGPGTRLTVL.

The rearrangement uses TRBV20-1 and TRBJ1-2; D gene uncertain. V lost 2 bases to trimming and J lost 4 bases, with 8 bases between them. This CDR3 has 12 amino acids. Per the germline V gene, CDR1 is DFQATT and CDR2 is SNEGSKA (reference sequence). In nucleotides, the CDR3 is TGCAGTGCTAGACCAATGAGCTATGGCTACACCTTC. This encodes CSARPMSYGYTF.

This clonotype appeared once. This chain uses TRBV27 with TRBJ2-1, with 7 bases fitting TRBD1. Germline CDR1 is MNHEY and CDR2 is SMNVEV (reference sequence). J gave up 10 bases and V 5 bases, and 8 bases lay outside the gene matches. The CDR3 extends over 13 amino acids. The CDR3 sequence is CASSLGTEREQFF. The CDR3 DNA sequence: TGTGCCAGCAGTCTGGGGACAGAGAGGGAGCAGTTCTTC.

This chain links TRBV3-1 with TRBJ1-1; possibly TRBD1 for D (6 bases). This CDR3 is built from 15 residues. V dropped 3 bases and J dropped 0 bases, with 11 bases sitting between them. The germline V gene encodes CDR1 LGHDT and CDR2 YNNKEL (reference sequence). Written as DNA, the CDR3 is TGTGCCAGCAGCCATCAGACAGGCATGAACACTGAAGCTTTCTTT. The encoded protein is CASSHQTGMNTEAFF.

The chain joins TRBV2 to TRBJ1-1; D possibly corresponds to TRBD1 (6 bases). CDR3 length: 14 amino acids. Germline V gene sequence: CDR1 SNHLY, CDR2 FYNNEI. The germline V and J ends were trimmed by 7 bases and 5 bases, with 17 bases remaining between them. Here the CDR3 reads CASTWSRDITEAFF. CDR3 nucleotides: TGTGCCAGCACCTGGTCCCGGGACATAACTGAAGCTTTCTTT.

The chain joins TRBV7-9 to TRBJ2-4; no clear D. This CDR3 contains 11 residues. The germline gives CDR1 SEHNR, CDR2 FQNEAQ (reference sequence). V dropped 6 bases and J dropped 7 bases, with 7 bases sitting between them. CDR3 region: CASRGRNIQYF. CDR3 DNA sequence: TGTGCCAGCAGAGGACGGAACATTCAGTACTTC.

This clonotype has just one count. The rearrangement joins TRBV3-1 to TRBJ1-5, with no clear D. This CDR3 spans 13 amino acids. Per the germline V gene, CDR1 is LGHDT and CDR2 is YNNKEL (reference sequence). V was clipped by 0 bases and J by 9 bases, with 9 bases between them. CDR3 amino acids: CASSQESSGPQHF. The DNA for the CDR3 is TGTGCCAGCAGCCAAGAATCGTCTGGGCCCCAGCATTTT. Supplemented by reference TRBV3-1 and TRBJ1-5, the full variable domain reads DTAVSQTPKYLVTQMGNDKSIKCEQNLGHDTMYWYKQDSKKFLKIMFSYNNKELIINETVPNRFSPKSPDKAHLNLHINSLELGDSAVYFCASSQESSGPQHFGDGTRLSIL.

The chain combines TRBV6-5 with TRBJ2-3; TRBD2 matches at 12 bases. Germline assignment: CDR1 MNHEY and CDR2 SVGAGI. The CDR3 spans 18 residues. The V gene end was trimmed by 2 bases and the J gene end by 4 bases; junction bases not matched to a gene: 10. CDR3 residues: CASSYGASGRAVADTQYF. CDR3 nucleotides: TGTGCCAGCAGTTACGGAGCTAGCGGGAGGGCCGTGGCAGATACGCAGTATTTT.

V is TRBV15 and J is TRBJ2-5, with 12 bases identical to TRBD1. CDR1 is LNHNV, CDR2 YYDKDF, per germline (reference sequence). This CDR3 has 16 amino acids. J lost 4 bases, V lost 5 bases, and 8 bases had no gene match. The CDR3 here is CATSHPGTGGAETQYF. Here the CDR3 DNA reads TGTGCCACCAGCCACCCCGGGACAGGGGGCGCAGAGACCCAGTACTTC.

CDR3 protein: CASSGRGAGANVLTF. In DNA form, the CDR3 reads TGTGCCAGCAGCGGCCGGGGCGCTGGGGCCAACGTCCTGACTTTC. V is TRBV9 and J is TRBJ2-6; perhaps D is TRBD1 or TRBD2 (5 bases each). Germline-derived CDR1 and CDR2 are SGDLS and YYNGEE. The CDR3 sequence is 15 residues long. V lost 3 bases, J lost 2 bases, and 9 bases lay in between.

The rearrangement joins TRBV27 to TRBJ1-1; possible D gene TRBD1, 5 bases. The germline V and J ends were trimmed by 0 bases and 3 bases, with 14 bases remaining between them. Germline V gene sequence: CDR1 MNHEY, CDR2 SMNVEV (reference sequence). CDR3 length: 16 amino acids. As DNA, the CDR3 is TGTGCCAGCAGTTTATCAGGGCAGGGTGGGGACACTGAAGCTTTCTTT. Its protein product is CASSLSGQGGDTEAFF.

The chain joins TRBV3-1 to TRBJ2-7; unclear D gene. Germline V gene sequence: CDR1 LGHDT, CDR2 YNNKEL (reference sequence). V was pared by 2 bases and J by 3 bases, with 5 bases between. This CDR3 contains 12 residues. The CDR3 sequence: CASSQTYYEQYF. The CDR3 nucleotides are TGTGCCAGCAGCCAAACCTACTACGAGCAGTACTTC.